This T cell receptor (beta chain) originates from a study of technical replicates of blood from a few donors. Data came from immunoSEQ multiplex PCR; TCRdb stores just in-frame clones and leaves some out. The sample includes more than 65,000 clones, roughly 90% of them seen just once. CDR3 size: 13 residues. The V and J ends lost 4 bases and 3 bases respectively, with 10 bases between them. The germline CDR1 and CDR2 sequences are SGDLS and YYNGEE. The chain links TRBV9 to TRBJ1-1, with D possibly TRBD1 on 5 matching bases. Sequences were obtained from T cells isolated from PBMCs. This clonotype was obtained from a human donor in good health. The CDR3 DNA reads TGTGCCAGCAGCCCGGACACCCACACTGAAGCTTTCTTT. Translation gives CASSPDTHTEAFF. Drawing the rest from reference TRBV9 and TRBJ1-1, the complete variable domain is DSGVTQTPKHLITATGQRVTLRCSPRSGDLSVYWYQQSLDQGLQFLIQYYNGEERAKGNILERFSAQQFPDLHSELNLSSLELGDSALYFCASSPDTHTEAFFGQGTRLTVV.